A selection of T cell receptor beta chains follows, all from one sample in a study of blood T cell repertoires in COVID-19. The protocol was immunoSEQ multiplex PCR, while the TCRdb copy is restricted to in-frame clones and leaves out a portion. The table lists around 100,000 clones, about nine tenths of them singletons. Sequencing used peripheral blood. Source of these receptors: a woman in her forties or fifties with acute or convalescent COVID-19. Both conserved end residues are trimmed from each CDR3.

j_gene	v_gene	CDR3aa
TRBJ1-2	TRBV21-1	ASSKVKGEGNYGYT
TRBJ2-2	TRBV7-9	ASSSRGEQLTGELF
TRBJ2-7	TRBV9	ASSPDSSGIWEQY
TRBJ2-2	TRBV9	ASSATSGGANTGELF
TRBJ2-3	TRBV4-3	ASSQDFGDTQY
TRBJ2-7	TRBV27	ASSLSSGIHEQY
TRBJ1-2	TRBV30	AWSDTGVNYGYT
TRBJ2-3	TRBV11-2	ASSLVTGLSTDTQY
TRBJ1-6	TRBV18	ASSPSGESPLH
TRBJ2-1	TRBV5-1	ASSFPTSSGTVEWNEQF
TRBJ1-2	TRBV3-1/TRBV3-2	ASSQTGEANYGYT
TRBJ2-1	TRBV29-1	SAPGPALNEQF
TRBJ2-7	TRBV30	AWHARGISGEQY
TRBJ1-3	TRBV30	AWSPGGAGNTIY
TRBJ2-3	TRBV2	ASSEASRVEAGAALDTQY
TRBJ2-4	TRBV19	ASSIGQLRTLEGIQY
TRBJ2-7	TRBV19	AARGDRN